The next 13 T cell receptor beta chains were all read from a single sample in a study of cytomegalovirus exposure and HLA in healthy donors. This PCR relied on a set of 60 Vbeta primers and 13 Jbeta primers. Produced via immunoSEQ multiplex PCR; TCRdb's table is partial and in-frame only. The profile covers 90,000 to 110,000 clones, with about three quarters appearing a single time and 7.5% to 10% taken by the ten largest. Input material: PBMCs. Every receptor here comes from a middle-aged woman in good health and CMV-seropositive.

DNA for the CDR3: TGTGCCAGCAGTGAAATAGGGAGAGGTGGAGAGACCCAGTACTTC. Its translation is CASSEIGRGGETQYF. The gene calls are TRBV6-1 and TRBJ2-5; a possible D gene is TRBD2 (5 bases). Looked up from germline, CDR1 is MNHNS and CDR2 is SASEGT. This CDR3 has 15 residues. Trimming took off 2 bases at V and 4 bases at J, with 14 bases between the two ends.

V usage is TRBV9 and J usage is TRBJ2-4; 12 bases are shared with TRBD2. CDR1 SGDLS and CDR2 YYNGEE come from the germline V gene. V shed 0 bases, J shed 9 bases, and the junction held 7 bases outside the gene matches. The CDR3 length is 16 residues. Here the CDR3 DNA reads TGTGCCAGCAGCGTAGGACTAGCGGGGGTAGGCGGCATTCAGTACTTC. Amino acids: CASSVGLAGVGGIQYF.

The chain recombines TRBV5-6 with TRBJ1-2, with D uncertain. Between the trimmed V and J ends, which lost 0 bases and 8 bases, there was a span of 14 bases. Germline CDR1 reads SGHDT; CDR2 reads YYEEEE. CDR3 length: 14 amino acids. CDR3 coding DNA: TGTGCCAGCAGCTTGGTTTCCCCGCTACGGGGCTACACCTTC. Its protein is CASSLVSPLRGYTF.

The V and J genes are TRBV7-9 and TRBJ2-2; D might be TRBD1 (5 bases). This CDR3 has 15 amino acids. V lost 5 bases, J lost 1 base, and 11 bases lay in between. Looked up from germline, CDR1 is SEHNR and CDR2 is FQNEAQ (reference sequence). The CDR3 region is CASSPDTLNTGELFF. As DNA, the CDR3 is TGTGCCAGCAGCCCGGACACCCTGAACACCGGGGAGCTGTTTTTT.

This clone appeared a single time. The V call is TRBV15, the J call TRBJ2-3; no clear D. Germline assignment: CDR1 LNHNV and CDR2 YYDKDF (reference sequence). Trimming pared 3 bases from V and 0 bases from J, leaving 4 bases between. The CDR3 covers 13 residues. The DNA for the CDR3 is TGTGCCACCAGCAGCGGGAGCACAGATACGCAGTATTTT. Its protein product is CATSSGSTDTQYF. Full variable domain (missing parts from reference TRBV15 and TRBJ2-3): DAMVIQNPRYQVTQFGKPVTLSCSQTLNHNVMYWYQQKSSQAPKLLFHYYDKDFNNEADTPDNFQSRRPNTSFCFLDIRSPGLGDTAMYLCATSSGSTDTQYFGPGTRLTVL.

The chain joins TRBV5-1 to TRBJ2-1; 10 nucleotides agree with TRBD2. Germline values: CDR1 SGHRS, CDR2 YFSETQ. With V trimmed by 0 bases and J by 7 bases, 4 bases remained unmatched. The length of the CDR3 is 15 residues. CDR3 coding DNA: TGCGCCAGCAGCTTGGGCCTAGCGGGAGTAAATGAGCAGTTCTTC. It specifies CASSLGLAGVNEQFF.

This clone was found once. This chain uses TRBV15 with TRBJ1-5; no reliable D call. CDR1 is LNHNV, CDR2 YYDKDF, per germline (reference sequence). The CDR3 is 15 residues long. V lost 1 base to trimming and J lost 0 bases, with 7 bases between them. This chain's CDR3 is CATSRVPNSNQPQHF. The CDR3 coding sequence is TGTGCCACCAGCAGAGTGCCTAATAGCAATCAGCCCCAGCATTTT.

This clone was seen a handful of times. The V gene is TRBV12-1, the J gene TRBJ2-3; no DNA check was done on the table's D call, TRBD1. TRBV12-1 is described as a pseudogene. The CDR3 has 16 amino acids. Here the CDR3 reads CASSRTRSRPTDTQYF. As DNA, the CDR3 is TGTGCCAGCAGCCGAACACGATCTCGTCCCACAGATACGCAGTATTTT.

The chain uses TRBV7-9 and TRBJ2-3; 9 bases align to TRBD2. The J segment lost 2 bases and the V segment lost 1 base, leaving 7 bases of the junction unmatched. This CDR3 is built from 17 residues. CDR1 and CDR2 from the germline V gene are SEHNR and FQNEAQ (reference sequence). The CDR3: CASSLGLAGHNTDTQYF. In DNA, the CDR3 is TGTGCCAGCAGCTTAGGCCTAGCGGGACATAACACAGATACGCAGTATTTT.

V gene TRBV6-5 combines with J gene TRBJ1-2; D remains ambiguous. CDR1 is MNHEY and CDR2 is SVGAGI in the germline V gene. The CDR3 has 15 amino acids. V was trimmed by 8 bases and J by 1 base, leaving 17 bases between them. This CDR3 reads CASSLGSRLNYGYTF. The CDR3 coding sequence is TGTGCCAGCTCCCTGGGTTCGAGACTTAACTATGGCTACACCTTC.

The genes are TRBV10-3 and TRBJ1-5; a possible D gene is TRBD1 (5 bases). The germline V and J ends were trimmed by 2 bases and 3 bases, with 17 bases remaining between them. Germline values: CDR1 ENHRY, CDR2 SYGVKD. CDR3 length equals 17 residues. The CDR3 DNA follows: TGTGCCATCAGTGAGGTGGGAGGGACCATTTTCAATCAGCCCCAGCATTTT. Its protein product is CAISEVGGTIFNQPQHF.

This clone has only a few counts. The chain employs TRBV9 and TRBJ2-2; a possible D gene is TRBD2 (5 bases). The V gene's germline CDR1 is SGDLS and CDR2 YYNGEE. This CDR3 region has 18 residues. Trimming cost V 2 bases and J 2 bases, with 19 bases left between them. CDR3 amino acids: CASSVSSRGLINTGELFF. CDR3 nucleotides: TGTGCCAGCAGCGTGAGCTCTCGGGGTCTTATTAACACCGGGGAGCTGTTTTTT.

The V gene is TRBV2, the J gene TRBJ2-3, with 10 positions matching TRBD2. CDR3 length: 18 residues. Germline CDR1 SNHLY, CDR2 FYNNEI. V shed 1 base, J shed 6 bases, and the junction held 13 bases outside the gene matches. The CDR3 nucleotides read TGTGCCAGCAGTGAAGGTCCCATCAGCGGGAGGGCCAGGGATACGCAGTATTTT. Amino acids: CASSEGPISGRARDTQYF.